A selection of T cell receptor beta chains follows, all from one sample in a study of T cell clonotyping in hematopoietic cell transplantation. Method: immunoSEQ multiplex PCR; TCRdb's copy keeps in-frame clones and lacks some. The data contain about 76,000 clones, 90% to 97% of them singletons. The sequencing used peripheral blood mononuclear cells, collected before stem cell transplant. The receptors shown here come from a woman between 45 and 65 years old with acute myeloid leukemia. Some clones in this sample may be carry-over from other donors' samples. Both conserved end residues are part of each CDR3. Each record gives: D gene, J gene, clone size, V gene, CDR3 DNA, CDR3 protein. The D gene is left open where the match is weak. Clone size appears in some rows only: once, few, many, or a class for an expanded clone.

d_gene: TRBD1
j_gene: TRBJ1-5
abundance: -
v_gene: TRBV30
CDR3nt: TGTGCCTGGACGGGACAGGGGGGAGCTCAGCCCCAGCATTTT
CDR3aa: CAWTGQGGAQPQHF

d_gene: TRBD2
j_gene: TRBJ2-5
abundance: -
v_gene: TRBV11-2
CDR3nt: TGTGCCAGCAGCTTAGATCAACGCAAAAGCGGGGAAGAGACCCAGTACTTC
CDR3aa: CASSLDQRKSGEETQYF

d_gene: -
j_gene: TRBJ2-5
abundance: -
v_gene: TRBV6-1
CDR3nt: TGTGCCAGCAGTGAAGCTAGAGCAGGGAGTGGGGAGACCCAGTACTTC
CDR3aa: CASSEARAGSGETQYF

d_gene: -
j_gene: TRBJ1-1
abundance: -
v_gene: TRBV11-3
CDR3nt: TGTGCCAGCAGCCGCGGGACGGCCTCGAACACTGAAGCTTTCTTT
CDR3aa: CASSRGTASNTEAFF

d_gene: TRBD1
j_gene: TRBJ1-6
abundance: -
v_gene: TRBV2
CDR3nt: TGTGCCAGCACGAGGGACAGGAGGTCGAGCTCCTATAATTCACCCCTCCACTTT
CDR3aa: CASTRDRRSSSYNSPLHF

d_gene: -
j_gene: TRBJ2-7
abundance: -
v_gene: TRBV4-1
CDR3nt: TGCGCCAGCAGCCTCGGATACGAGCAGTACTTC
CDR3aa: CASSLGYEQYF

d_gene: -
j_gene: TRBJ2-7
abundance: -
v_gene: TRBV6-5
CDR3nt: TGTGCCAGCAGTTCTATCGGGAGCGGTAGCTACGAGCAGTACTTC
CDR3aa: CASSSIGSGSYEQYF

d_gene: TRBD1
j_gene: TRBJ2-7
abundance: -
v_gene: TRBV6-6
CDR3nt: TGTGCCAGCAGCCTAGACAGGGTTGGTTACGAGCAGTACTTC
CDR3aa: CASSLDRVGYEQYF

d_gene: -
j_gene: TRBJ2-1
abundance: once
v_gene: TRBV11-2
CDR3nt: TGTGCCAGCAGCTTAGCGGGAGTTGAGCAGTTCTTC
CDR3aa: CASSLAGVEQFF

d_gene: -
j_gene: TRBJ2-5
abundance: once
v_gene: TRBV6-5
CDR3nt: TGTGCCAGCAGACTAGCACAGGGGTCGGAAGAGACCCAGTACTTC
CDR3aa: CASRLAQGSEETQYF

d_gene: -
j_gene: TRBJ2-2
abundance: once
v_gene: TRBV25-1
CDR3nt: TGTGCCAGCAGTGAATATGAGTCCGGGGAGCTGTTTTTT
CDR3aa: CASSEYESGELFF

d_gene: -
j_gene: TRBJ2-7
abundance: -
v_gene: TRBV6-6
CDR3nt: TGTGCCCATAATACCGGGCCCTTCTACGAGCAGTACTTC
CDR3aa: CAHNTGPFYEQYF

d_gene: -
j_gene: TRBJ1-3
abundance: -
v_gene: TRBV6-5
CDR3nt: TGTGCCAGCTCAGTAGCCAGCTCTGGAAACACCATATATTTT
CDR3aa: CASSVASSGNTIYF

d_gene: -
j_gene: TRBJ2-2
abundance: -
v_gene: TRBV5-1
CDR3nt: TGCGCCAGCAGCAAAAAGGAGGGGGGGGAGCTGTTTTTT
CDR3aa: CASSKKEGGELFF